The T cell receptor (beta chain) under discussion was sequenced for a study of human T cells and chemical hapten exposure. The overall study: Minor pooled library volume differences mainly drove per-sample TCR yield variation. Whole-study results and caveats: TCRs exceeding 1 in 1000 frequency stayed unchanged with DPC sensitization.

Regarding this clonotype: The target antigen is unknown.

It was from unfractionated whole blood that total RNA was extracted. Unique molecular identifiers were attached to individual cDNA molecules within the library. TCRdb used MiXCR to reprocess the 5' RACE reads, holding one entry per CDR3 protein. The table includes fewer than 150,000 distinct CDR3 sequences, approximately 19% detected once. The CDR3 runs to 13 residues. The germline V gene has CDR1 MNHEY and CDR2 SMNVEV (reference sequence). V lost 5 bases and J lost 1, with 6 bases in between. The chain is built from TRBV27 and TRBJ2-4, with D possibly matching TRBD2 (5 bases). The sequence was collected from a human donor in good health. CDR3 nucleotide sequence: TGTGCCAGCAGTGGAGGTGCCAAAAACATTCAGTACTTC. Residues: CASSGGAKNIQYF.